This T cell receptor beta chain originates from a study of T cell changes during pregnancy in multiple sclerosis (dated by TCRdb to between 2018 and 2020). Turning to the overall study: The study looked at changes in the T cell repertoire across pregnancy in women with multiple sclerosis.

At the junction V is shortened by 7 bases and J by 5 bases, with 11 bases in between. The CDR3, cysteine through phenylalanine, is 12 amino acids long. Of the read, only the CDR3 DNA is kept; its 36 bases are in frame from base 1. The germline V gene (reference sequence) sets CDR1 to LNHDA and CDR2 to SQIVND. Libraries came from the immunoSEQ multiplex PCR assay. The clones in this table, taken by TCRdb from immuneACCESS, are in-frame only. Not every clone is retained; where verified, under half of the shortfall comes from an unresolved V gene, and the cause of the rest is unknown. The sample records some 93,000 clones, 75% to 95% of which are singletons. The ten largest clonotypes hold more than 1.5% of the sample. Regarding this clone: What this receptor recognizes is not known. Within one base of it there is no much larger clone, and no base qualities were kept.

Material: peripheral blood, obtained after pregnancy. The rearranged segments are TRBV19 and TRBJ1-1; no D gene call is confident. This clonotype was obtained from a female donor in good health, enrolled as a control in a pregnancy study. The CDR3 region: CASTFPGTEAFF. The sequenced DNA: TGTGCCAGTACCTTTCCGGGAACTGAAGCTTTCTTT.